What follows are 20 T cell receptor beta chains derived from one specimen sequenced in a study of T cell responses to AZD1222 COVID-19 vaccine. Measured with immunoSEQ multiplex PCR; TCRdb has only the in-frame clones, and not every one. The table lists around 200,000 clones, approximately 86% of them singletons. The specimen was peripheral blood, collected on day 0 of AZD1222 vaccination. Every receptor here comes from an adult in good health.

This clone showed up just once. The chain has TRBV7-2 and TRBJ2-1; TRBD2 matches 8 bases. From germline, CDR1 is SGHTA and CDR2 FQGNSA. This CDR3 region has 14 residues. The trim removed 7 bases at V and 2 bases at J, leaving 4 bases unmatched. This CDR3 is CASTPGGAYNEQFF. CDR3 DNA: TGTGCCAGCACCCCGGGGGGGGCCTACAATGAGCAGTTCTTC.

The chain couples TRBV10-3 to TRBJ1-1; D may be TRBD1 (6 bases). The CDR3 length is 14 residues. Germline CDR1 reads ENHRY; CDR2 reads SYGVKD. V dropped 7 bases and J dropped 0 bases, with 12 bases sitting between them. The CDR3 region is CAITSTGLNTEAFF. Here the CDR3 DNA reads TGTGCCATCACCTCGACAGGTCTGAACACTGAAGCTTTCTTT.

With respect to this clone: Different DNA sequences within this sample yield the same CDR3. J is TRBJ2-7 and V is TRBV11-2, with D uncertain. Looked up from germline, CDR1 is SGHAT and CDR2 is FQNNGV. The CDR3 is made up of 13 amino acids. V was cut by 5 bases and J by 3 bases, with 11 bases left in between. The chain's CDR3 is CASSLGRDYEQYF. The DNA of the CDR3 is TGTGCCAGCAGCCTCGGACGAGACTACGAGCAGTACTTC. Looking up the rest from reference TRBV11-2 and TRBJ2-7 gives the full variable domain: EAGVAQSPRYKIIEKRQSVAFWCNPISGHATLYWYQQILGQGPKLLIQFQNNGVVDDSQLPKDRFSAERLKGVDSTLKIQPAKLEDSAVYLCASSLGRDYEQYFGPGTRLTVT.

The chain combines TRBV28 with TRBJ1-4; D is uncertain. Germline V gene sequence: CDR1 MDHEN, CDR2 SYDVKM. The CDR3 runs 12 residues. Trimming removed 2 bases from V and 9 bases from J, with 7 bases in between. CDR3 residues: CASSLGLKKLFF. For the CDR3, the DNA is TGTGCCAGCAGTTTAGGCCTCAAAAAACTGTTTTTT.

This rearrangement joins TRBV7-8 to TRBJ1-1; no firm D call. CDR3 length equals 13 residues. Germline CDR1 is SGHVS and CDR2 is FQNEAQ. V dropped 5 bases and J dropped 1 base, with 8 bases sitting between them. CDR3 loop: CASSLMKNTEAFF. The CDR3 bases are TGTGCCAGCAGCCTCATGAAGAACACTGAAGCTTTCTTT.

The chain recombines TRBV7-9 with TRBJ2-7; the D is unclear. Germline CDR1 SEHNR, CDR2 FQNEAQ (reference sequence). V lost 0 bases and J 0 bases, leaving 9 bases between the germline ends. CDR3 length: 15 residues. Written as DNA, the CDR3 is TGTGCCAGCAGCTTAGCGGGATGGAGCTCCTACGAGCAGTACTTC. Residues: CASSLAGWSSYEQYF.

The chain uses TRBV4-2 and TRBJ1-2, with unresolved D. The CDR3 spans 12 residues. Trimming took 5 bases from V and 6 from J, leaving 10 bases between them. Germline V CDR1 and CDR2: LGHNA, YNFKEQ. The CDR3 sequence: CASSFRANGYTF. The CDR3, as DNA: TGTGCCAGCAGCTTCCGGGCGAATGGCTACACCTTC.

The V and J genes are TRBV6-5 and TRBJ1-1; D is ambiguous. The CDR3 covers 15 residues. V gave up 7 bases and J gave up 1 base, with 16 bases separating them. Germline-derived CDR1 and CDR2 are MNHEY and SVGAGI. The CDR3, as DNA: TGTGCCAGCATGCCTCCCGGAGATCCGAACACTGAAGCTTTCTTT. Translating it yields CASMPPGDPNTEAFF.

The J gene is TRBJ1-1, the V gene TRBV4-1; a weak D match, TRBD1 (6 bases). V lost 0 bases, J lost 8 bases, and 19 bases lay in between. Germline V lookup: CDR1 MGHRA, CDR2 YSYEKL. This CDR3 comprises 16 residues. CDR3 region: CASSQDMRGTFREAFF. The CDR3 DNA is TGCGCCAGCAGCCAAGATATGAGAGGGACATTCCGGGAAGCTTTCTTT.

The CDR3 sequence: CASSQTSPGELFF. The CDR3 DNA reads as TGTGCCAGCAGCCAAACTAGCCCCGGGGAGCTGTTTTTT. The gene calls are TRBV12-3 or TRBV12-4 and TRBJ2-2, with a possible D match to TRBD2 (6 bases). The length of the CDR3 is 13 residues. The V end was cut by 6 bases, the J end by 6 bases, with 11 bases between.

The chain links TRBV9 to TRBJ2-3, with D possibly TRBD2 on 5 matching bases. The CDR3 has 14 amino acids. CDR1 SGDLS and CDR2 YYNGEE come from the germline V gene. V lost 0 bases to trimming and J lost 6 bases, with 11 bases between them. The CDR3 DNA sequence: TGTGCCAGCAGCGTAGCTACTCGAGGGGATACGCAGTATTTT. As protein: CASSVATRGDTQYF. Drawing the rest from reference TRBV9 and TRBJ2-3, the complete variable domain is DSGVTQTPKHLITATGQRVTLRCSPRSGDLSVYWYQQSLDQGLQFLIQYYNGEERAKGNILERFSAQQFPDLHSELNLSSLELGDSALYFCASSVATRGDTQYFGPGTRLTVL.

This clone showed up just once. The chain joins TRBV18 to TRBJ2-7; 10 bases are a match to TRBD1. CDR3 length: 14 residues. Trimming at V came to 6 bases and at J to 3 bases, leaving 5 bases not matched to a gene. Looked up from germline, CDR1 is KGHSH and CDR2 is LQKENI. The CDR3 nucleotides read TGTGCCAGCTCTCAGGACAGGGGGTTCTACGAGCAGTACTTC. Translation: CASSQDRGFYEQYF. Complete variable domain (other parts from reference TRBV18 and TRBJ2-7): NAGVMQNPRHLVRRRGQEARLRCSPMKGHSHVYWYRQLPEEGLKFMVYLQKENIIDESGMPKERFSAEFPKEGPSILRIQQVVRGDSAAYFCASSQDRGFYEQYFGPGTRLTVT.

The rearrangement joins TRBV7-2 to TRBJ1-2; no definite D call. Germline V CDR1 and CDR2: SGHTA, FQGNSA. V was cut by 5 bases and J by 5 bases, with 12 bases left in between. This CDR3 is 13 amino acids long. The CDR3 coding sequence is TGTGCCAGCAGCCCCCGGGAACCATATGGCTACACCTTC. Translating it yields CASSPREPYGYTF.

This chain connects TRBV11-1 to TRBJ2-5; 11 nucleotides agree with TRBD2. The CDR3 extends over 15 amino acids. Germline V lookup: CDR1 SGHAT, CDR2 FQDESV (reference sequence). V lost 7 bases to trimming and J lost 2 bases; unmatched junction nucleotides: 6. CDR3 sequence reads: CASNPSGGPQETQYF. In nucleotides, the CDR3 is TGTGCCAGCAACCCTAGCGGGGGGCCTCAAGAGACCCAGTACTTC.

V and J are TRBV18 and TRBJ1-4; 8 positions agree with TRBD1. V was pared by 3 bases and J by 8 bases, with 8 bases of the junction left unmatched. The CDR3 runs 15 residues. The germline V gene has CDR1 KGHSH and CDR2 LQKENI. The CDR3 nucleotides read TGTGCCAGCTCACCCTCGGACAGGGTTAGCGAAAAACTGTTTTTT. Amino acids: CASSPSDRVSEKLFF.

The chain is built from TRBV11-3 and TRBJ1-1; D is unresolved. The ends were cut back, 2 bases at V and 2 bases at J, with 6 bases in the middle. From germline, CDR1 is SGHNT and CDR2 YENEEA. The CDR3 consists of 13 residues. The CDR3 sequence: CASSLRVNTEAFF. CDR3 DNA: TGTGCCAGCAGCTTAAGAGTAAACACTGAAGCTTTCTTT.

This clone was detected only a few times. The V gene is TRBV25-1, the J gene TRBJ1-4; D uncertain. The CDR3 has 12 residues. V was pared by 8 bases and J by 7 bases, with 11 bases between. Per the germline V gene, CDR1 is MGHDK and CDR2 is SYGVNS. The CDR3 sequence: CASGPGGEKLFF. CDR3 coding DNA: TGTGCCAGCGGCCCGGGCGGTGAAAAACTGTTTTTT.

This chain uses TRBV24-1 with TRBJ1-5, with 9 positions matching TRBD1. CDR3 size: 16 residues. CDR1 KGHDR and CDR2 SFDVKD come from the germline V gene. J was trimmed by 5 bases and V by 4 bases; bases with no gene match: 8. The CDR3, as DNA: TGTGCCACCAGTGACCCGGGACAGGGCATAGATCAGCCCCAGCATTTT. This gives the protein CATSDPGQGIDQPQHF.

The CDR3 protein is CASSSPGTGGHTF. As DNA, the CDR3 is TGTGCCAGCAGCTCGCCCGGGACAGGGGGCCACACCTTC. The gene calls are TRBV28 and TRBJ1-2; 12 bases match TRBD1. Per germline, CDR1 MDHEN and CDR2 SYDVKM. The CDR3 length is 13 residues. Trimming took 6 bases from V and 12 from J; bases not matched to a gene: 8.

The J gene is TRBJ1-6, the V gene TRBV7-9; maybe TRBD1 (5 bases). V was clipped by 5 bases and J by 8 bases, with 13 bases between them. Germline loops: CDR1 SEHNR, CDR2 FQNEAQ (reference sequence). This CDR3 is 14 amino acids long. CDR3 nucleotide sequence: TGTGCCAGCAGCATTGCTCAGGGCTATTCACCCCTCCACTTT. It translates to CASSIAQGYSPLHF. Variable domain in full (rest from reference TRBV7-9 and TRBJ1-6): DTGVSQNPRHKITKRGQNVTFRCDPISEHNRLYWYRQTLGQGPEFLTYFQNEAQLEKSRLLSDRFSAERPKGSFSTLEIQRTEQGDSAMYLCASSIAQGYSPLHFGNGTRLTVT.